This T cell receptor (beta chain) is from a study of blood T cells in healthy people across ages. Germline V CDR1 and CDR2: DFQATT, SNEGSKA (reference sequence). CDR3 size: 13 residues. A second PCR, run for roughly 6 to 11 cycles, used a sample-barcoded 5' primer plus a J-beta primer mix. TCRdb re-called the 5' RACE reads through MiXCR, storing one row per CDR3 protein. The data show some 640,000 distinct CDR3 sequences, with around 48% seen just once and 30% to 35% held by the top ten. This clonotype originated in a woman aged 55-69 years in good health. This rearrangement joins TRBV20-1 to TRBJ2-1; a possible D gene is TRBD2 (6 bases). The end of the DNA aligns better with TRBJ2-7, so the J call may be wrong. Source material: blood. CDR3 DNA: TGCAGCCCCGGCGGAGGGATCTACAATGAGCAGTACTTC. Encoded protein: CSPGGGIYNEQYF.